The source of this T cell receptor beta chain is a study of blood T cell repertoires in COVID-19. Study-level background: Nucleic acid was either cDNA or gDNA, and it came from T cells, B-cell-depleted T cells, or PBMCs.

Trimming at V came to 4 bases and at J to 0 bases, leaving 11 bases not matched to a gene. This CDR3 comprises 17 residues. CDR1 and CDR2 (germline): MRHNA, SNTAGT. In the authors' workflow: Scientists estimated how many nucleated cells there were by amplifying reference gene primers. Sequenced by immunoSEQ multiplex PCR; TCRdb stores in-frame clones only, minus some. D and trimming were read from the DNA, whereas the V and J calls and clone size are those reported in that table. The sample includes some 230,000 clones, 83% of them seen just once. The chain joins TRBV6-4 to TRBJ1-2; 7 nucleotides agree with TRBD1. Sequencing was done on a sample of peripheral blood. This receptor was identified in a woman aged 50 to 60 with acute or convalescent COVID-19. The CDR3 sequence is CASSVVAGGAANYGYTF. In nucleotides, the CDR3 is TGTGCCAGCAGTGTGGTGGCAGGGGGTGCCGCTAACTATGGCTACACCTTC.